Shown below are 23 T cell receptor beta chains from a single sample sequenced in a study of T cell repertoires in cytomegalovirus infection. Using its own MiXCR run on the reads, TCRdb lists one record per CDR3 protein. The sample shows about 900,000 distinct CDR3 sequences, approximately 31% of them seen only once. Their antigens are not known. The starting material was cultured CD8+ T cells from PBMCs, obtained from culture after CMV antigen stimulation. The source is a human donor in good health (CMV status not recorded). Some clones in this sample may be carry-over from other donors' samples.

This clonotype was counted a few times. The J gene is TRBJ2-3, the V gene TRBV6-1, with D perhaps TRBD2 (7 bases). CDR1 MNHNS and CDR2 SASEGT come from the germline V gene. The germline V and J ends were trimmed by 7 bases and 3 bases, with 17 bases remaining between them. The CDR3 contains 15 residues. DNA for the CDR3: TGTGCCAGCAACCTAGGGAGGGGGATGACAGATACGCAGTATTTT. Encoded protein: CASNLGRGMTDTQYF.

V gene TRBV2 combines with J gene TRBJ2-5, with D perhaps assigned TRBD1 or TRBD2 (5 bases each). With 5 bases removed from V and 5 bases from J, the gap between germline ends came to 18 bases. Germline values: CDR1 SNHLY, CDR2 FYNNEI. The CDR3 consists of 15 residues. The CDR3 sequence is CASSPKTGTGETQYF. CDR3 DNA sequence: TGTGCCAGCAGTCCGAAAACGGGGACCGGGGAGACCCAGTACTTC.

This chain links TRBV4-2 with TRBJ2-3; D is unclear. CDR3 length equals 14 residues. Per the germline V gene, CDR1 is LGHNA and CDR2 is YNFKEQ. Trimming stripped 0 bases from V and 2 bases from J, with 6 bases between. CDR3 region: CASSQEVFTDTQYF. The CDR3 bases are TGTGCCAGCAGCCAAGAAGTCTTCACAGATACGCAGTATTTT.

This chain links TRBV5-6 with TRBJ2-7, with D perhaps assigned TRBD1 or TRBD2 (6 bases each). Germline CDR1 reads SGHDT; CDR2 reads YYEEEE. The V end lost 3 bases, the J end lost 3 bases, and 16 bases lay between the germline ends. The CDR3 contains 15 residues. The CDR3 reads CASSSAGHPDYEQYF. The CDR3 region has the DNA TGTGCCAGCAGCTCGGCGGGACACCCCGACTACGAGCAGTACTTC.

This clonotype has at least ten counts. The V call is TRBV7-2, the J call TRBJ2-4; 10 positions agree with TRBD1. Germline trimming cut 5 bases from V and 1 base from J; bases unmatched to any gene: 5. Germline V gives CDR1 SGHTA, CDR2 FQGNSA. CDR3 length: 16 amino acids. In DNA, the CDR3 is TGTGCCAGCAGCCCCTCGACAGGGGGCGCCAAAAACATTCAGTACTTC. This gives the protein CASSPSTGGAKNIQYF.

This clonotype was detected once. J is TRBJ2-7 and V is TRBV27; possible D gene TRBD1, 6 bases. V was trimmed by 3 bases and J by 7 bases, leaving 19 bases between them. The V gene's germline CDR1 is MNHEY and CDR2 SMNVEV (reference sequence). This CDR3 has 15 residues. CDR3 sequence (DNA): TGTGCCAGCAGTTTCCCACGTAGACAGGTTAAAGAGCAGTACTTC. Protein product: CASSFPRRQVKEQYF.

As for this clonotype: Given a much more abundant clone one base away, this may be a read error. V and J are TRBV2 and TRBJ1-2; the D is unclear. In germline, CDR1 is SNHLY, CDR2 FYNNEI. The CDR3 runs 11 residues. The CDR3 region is CASRTDYDYTF. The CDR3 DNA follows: TGTGCCAGCAGGACTGACTATGACTACACCTTC. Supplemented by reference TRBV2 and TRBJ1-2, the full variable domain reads EPEVTQTPSHQVTQMGQEVILRCVPISNHLYFYWYRQILGQKVEFLVSFYNNEISEKSEIFDDQFSVERPDGSNFTLKIRSTKLEDSAMYFCASRTDYDYTFGSGTRLTVV.

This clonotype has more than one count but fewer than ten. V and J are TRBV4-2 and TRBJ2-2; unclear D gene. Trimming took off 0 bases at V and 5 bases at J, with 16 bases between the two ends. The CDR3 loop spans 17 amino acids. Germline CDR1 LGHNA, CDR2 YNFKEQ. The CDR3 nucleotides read TGTGCCAGCAGCCAAGATGCGGATTTAAGGTGGACCGGGGAGCTGTTTTTT. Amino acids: CASSQDADLRWTGELFF.

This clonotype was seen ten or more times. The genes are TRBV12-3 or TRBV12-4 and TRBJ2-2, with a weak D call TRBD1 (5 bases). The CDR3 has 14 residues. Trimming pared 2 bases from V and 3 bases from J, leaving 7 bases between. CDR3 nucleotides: TGTGCCAGCAGTTTAATGGGGCACACCGGGGAGCTGTTTTTT. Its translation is CASSLMGHTGELFF.

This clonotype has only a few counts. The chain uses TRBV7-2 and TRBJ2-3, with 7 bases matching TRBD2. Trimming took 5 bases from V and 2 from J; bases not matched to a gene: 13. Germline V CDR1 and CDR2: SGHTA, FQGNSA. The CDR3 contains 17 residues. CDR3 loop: CASSLNGWGGFTDTQYF. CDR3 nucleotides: TGTGCCAGCAGCCTCAACGGGTGGGGGGGGTTCACAGATACGCAGTATTTT.

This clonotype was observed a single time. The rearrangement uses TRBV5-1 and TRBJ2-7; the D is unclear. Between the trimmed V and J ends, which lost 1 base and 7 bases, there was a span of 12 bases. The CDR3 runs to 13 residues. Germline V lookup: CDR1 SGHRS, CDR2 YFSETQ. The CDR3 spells CASSLPTSGEQYF. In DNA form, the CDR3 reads TGCGCCAGCAGCTTGCCTACGTCAGGTGAGCAGTACTTC.

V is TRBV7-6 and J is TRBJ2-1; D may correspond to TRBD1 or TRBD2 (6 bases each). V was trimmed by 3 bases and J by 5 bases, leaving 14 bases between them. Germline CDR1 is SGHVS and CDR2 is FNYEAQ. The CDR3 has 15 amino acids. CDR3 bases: TGTGCCAGCAGCTTGGGGGGCCTGGGGGACAATGAGCAGTTCTTC. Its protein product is CASSLGGLGDNEQFF.

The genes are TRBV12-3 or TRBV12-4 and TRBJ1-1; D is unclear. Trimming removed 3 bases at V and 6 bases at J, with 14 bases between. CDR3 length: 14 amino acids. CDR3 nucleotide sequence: TGTGCCAGCAGTTTCCTCATGGGTGGTGCTGAAGCTTTCTTT. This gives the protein CASSFLMGGAEAFF.

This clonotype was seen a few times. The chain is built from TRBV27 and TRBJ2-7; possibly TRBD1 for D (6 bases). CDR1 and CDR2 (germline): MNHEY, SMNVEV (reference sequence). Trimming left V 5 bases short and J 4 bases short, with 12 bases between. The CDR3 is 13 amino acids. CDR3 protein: CASSLGQMYEQYF. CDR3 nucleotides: TGTGCCAGCAGTCTCGGACAGATGTACGAGCAGTACTTC.

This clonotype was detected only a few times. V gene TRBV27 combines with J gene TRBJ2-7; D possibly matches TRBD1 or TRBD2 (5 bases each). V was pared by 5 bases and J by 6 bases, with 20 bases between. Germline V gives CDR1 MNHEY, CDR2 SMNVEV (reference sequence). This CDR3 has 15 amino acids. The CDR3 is CASSILGTSPGEQYF. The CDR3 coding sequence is TGTGCCAGCAGTATTCTCGGGACGTCCCCCGGCGAGCAGTACTTC.

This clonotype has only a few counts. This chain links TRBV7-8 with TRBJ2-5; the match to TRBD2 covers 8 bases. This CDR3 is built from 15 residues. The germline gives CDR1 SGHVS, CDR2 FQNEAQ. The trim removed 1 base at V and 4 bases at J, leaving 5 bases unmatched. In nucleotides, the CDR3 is TGTGCCAGCAGCTTAGTCCCGGGGGGGGTAGAGACCCAGTACTTC. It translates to CASSLVPGGVETQYF.

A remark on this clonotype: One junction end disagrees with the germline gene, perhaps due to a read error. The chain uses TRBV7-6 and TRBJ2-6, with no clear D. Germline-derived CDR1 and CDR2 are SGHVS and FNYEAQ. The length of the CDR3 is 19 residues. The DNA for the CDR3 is TGTGCCAACAGCTTAGCTTACTACGAACCTATCCCTGGGGCCAACGTCCTGACTTTC. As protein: CANSLAYYEPIPGANVLTF. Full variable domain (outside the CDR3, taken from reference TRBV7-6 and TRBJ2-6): GAGVSQSPRYKVTKRGQDVALRCDPISGHVSLYWYRQALGQGPEFLTYFNYEAQQDKSGLPNDRFSAERPEGSISTLTIQRTEQRDSAMYRCANSLAYYEPIPGANVLTFGAGSRLTVL.

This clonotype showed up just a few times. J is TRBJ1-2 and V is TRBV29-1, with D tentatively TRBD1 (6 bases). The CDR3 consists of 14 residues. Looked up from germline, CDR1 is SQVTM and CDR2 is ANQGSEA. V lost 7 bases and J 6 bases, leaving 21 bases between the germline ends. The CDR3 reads CSAPDSSSGDGYTF. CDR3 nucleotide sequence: TGCAGCGCTCCGGACAGTTCGTCGGGGGATGGCTACACCTTC.

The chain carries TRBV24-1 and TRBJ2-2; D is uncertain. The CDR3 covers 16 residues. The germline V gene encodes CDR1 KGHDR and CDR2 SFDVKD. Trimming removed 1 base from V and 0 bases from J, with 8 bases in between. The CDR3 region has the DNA TGTGCCACCAGTGATTTCGGCAGCTCGAACACCGGGGAGCTGTTTTTT. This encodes CATSDFGSSNTGELFF.

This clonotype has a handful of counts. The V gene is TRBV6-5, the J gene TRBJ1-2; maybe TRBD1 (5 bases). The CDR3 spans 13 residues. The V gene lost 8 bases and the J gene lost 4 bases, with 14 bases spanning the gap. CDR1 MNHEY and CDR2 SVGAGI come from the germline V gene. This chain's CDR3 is CASGGAGGYGYTF. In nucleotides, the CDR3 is TGTGCCAGCGGTGGAGCCGGGGGCTATGGCTACACCTTC.

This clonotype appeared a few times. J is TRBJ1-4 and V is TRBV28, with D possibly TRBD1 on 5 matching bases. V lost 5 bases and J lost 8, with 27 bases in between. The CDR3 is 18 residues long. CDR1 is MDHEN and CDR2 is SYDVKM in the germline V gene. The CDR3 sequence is CASSLPLYAGAIWEKLFF. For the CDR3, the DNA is TGTGCCAGCAGTCTTCCCCTTTACGCCGGGGCGATATGGGAAAAACTGTTTTTT.

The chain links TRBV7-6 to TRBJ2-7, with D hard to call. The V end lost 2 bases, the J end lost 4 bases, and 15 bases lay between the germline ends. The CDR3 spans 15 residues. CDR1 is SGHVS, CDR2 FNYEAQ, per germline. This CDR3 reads CASSLSKGSLYEQYF. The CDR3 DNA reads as TGTGCCAGCAGCTTATCAAAAGGTAGTTTATACGAGCAGTACTTC.

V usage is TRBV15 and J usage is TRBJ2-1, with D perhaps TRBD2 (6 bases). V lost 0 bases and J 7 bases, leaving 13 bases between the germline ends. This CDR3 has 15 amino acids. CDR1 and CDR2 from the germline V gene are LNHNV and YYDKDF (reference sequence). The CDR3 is CATSRDLEGGNEQFF. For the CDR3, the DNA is TGTGCCACCAGCAGAGATCTGGAGGGTGGGAATGAGCAGTTCTTC.